This T cell receptor (beta chain) was profiled in a study of regulatory T cells in long-lasting Graves disease. Time point given: newly diagnosed GD, antithyroid drugs for less than 3 months. The TCR library was prepared using RNA isolated from PBMCs. This clonotype was counted many times. CDR3 regions were amplified by Arm-PCR using iRepertoire HTBI primers to build TCR beta libraries. TCRdb reprocessed the multiplex PCR reads with MiXCR, giving one entry per CDR3 protein. The repertoire holds around 400,000 distinct CDR3 sequences, with 15% to 19% as singletons. The TCR comes from a female donor with Graves disease. This specimen was peripheral blood mononuclear cells (PBMCs), taken at new diagnosis, from a patient treated with antithyroid drugs.

CDR3 sequence reads: CASSLGVPSPYEQYF. In nucleotides, the CDR3 is TGTGCCAGCAGCTTAGGGGTCCCCTCTCCCTACGAGCAGTACTTC. The chain recombines TRBV7-9 with TRBJ2-7; D call uncertain. CDR3 length: 15 residues. CDR1 and CDR2 from the germline V gene are SEHNR and FQNEAQ (reference sequence). The V end was cut by 1 base, the J end by 2 bases, with 12 bases between.